These 30 T cell receptor beta chains were sequenced from one sample in a study of T cells after yellow fever vaccination. In TCRdb, the 5' RACE reads were re-called with MiXCR into one record per CDR3 protein. The sample has under 300,000 distinct CDR3 sequences, 6% to 7.5% seen once. Sequencing used CD4+ T cells sorted from PBMCs, obtained 15 days after the yellow fever booster vaccination. All receptors come from a man between 25 and 39 years old who received the YFV17D yellow fever vaccine.

This clonotype appeared many times. V usage is TRBV3-1 and J usage is TRBJ2-5, with 10 bases matching TRBD2. The CDR3 has 14 residues. Trimming at V came to 3 bases and at J to 4 bases, leaving 2 bases not matched to a gene. Germline CDR1 LGHDT, CDR2 YNNKEL (reference sequence). CDR3 bases: TGTGCCAGCAGCCATCGACTAGCGGGAGAGACCCAGTACTTC. It is translated as CASSHRLAGETQYF.

The chain joins TRBV25-1 to TRBJ2-2; 8 bases map to TRBD1. CDR3 length equals 16 residues. CDR1 MGHDK and CDR2 SYGVNS come from the germline V gene. The trim removed 1 base at V and 6 bases at J, leaving 7 bases unmatched. CDR3 in amino acids: CASSEWGRGRAGELFF. Here the CDR3 DNA reads TGTGCCAGCAGTGAATGGGGCAGGGGGCGCGCCGGGGAGCTGTTTTTT. Using reference TRBV25-1 and TRBJ2-2 for the parts outside the CDR3, the full variable domain is EADIYQTPRYLVIGTGKKITLECSQTMGHDKMYWYQQDPGMELHLIHYSYGVNSTEKGDLSSESTVSRIRTEHFPLTLESARPSHTSQYLCASSEWGRGRAGELFFGEGSRLTVL.

The chain combines TRBV24-1 with TRBJ1-5; 7 positions agree with TRBD1. V lost 3 bases and J lost 0; bases outside the gene matches: 13. Per germline, CDR1 KGHDR and CDR2 SFDVKD. The CDR3 is made up of 19 amino acids. The CDR3 sequence: CATSDTPRTGVYSNQPQHF. The CDR3, as DNA: TGTGCCACCAGTGATACCCCCCGGACAGGAGTATATAGCAATCAGCCCCAGCATTTT.

The chain is built from TRBV28 and TRBJ1-2; maybe TRBD1 (5 bases). The germline V gene encodes CDR1 MDHEN and CDR2 SYDVKM. Trimming shortened V by 7 bases and J by 8 bases, and 17 bases separated the two germline ends. The CDR3 totals 13 residues. DNA for the CDR3: TGTGCCAGCACCAAGTGGGGAGACAGAGGCTACACCTTC. It specifies CASTKWGDRGYTF.

Concerning this clonotype: An end of the junction differs from the germline gene, which may be a read error. The genes are TRBV3-1 and TRBJ1-5, with D unclear. This CDR3 comprises 13 residues. Germline-derived CDR1 and CDR2 are LGHDT and YNNKEL (reference sequence). The DNA of the CDR3 is TGTACCAGCAGCAGGAATAGCAATCAGCCCCAGCATTTT. It encodes CTSSRNSNQPQHF.

This clonotype showed up many times. V usage is TRBV7-2 and J usage is TRBJ2-1, with 10 bases identical to TRBD1. This CDR3 has 14 amino acids. Germline CDR1 reads SGHTA; CDR2 reads FQGNSA. The trim removed 5 bases at V and 4 bases at J, leaving 2 bases unmatched. The CDR3 nucleotides read TGTGCCAGCAGCCCGGGACAGGGGTACAATGAGCAGTTCTTC. As protein: CASSPGQGYNEQFF.

This clonotype was seen ten or more times. V and J are TRBV7-2 and TRBJ1-1; 7 bases are a match to TRBD1. The CDR3 length is 12 residues. J was trimmed by 7 bases and V by 5 bases; bases with no gene match: 4. Germline lookup yields CDR1 SGHTA and CDR2 FQGNSA. CDR3 residues: CASSPGGGEAFF. The CDR3 DNA reads TGTGCCAGCAGCCCAGGGGGGGGTGAAGCTTTCTTT.

This clonotype has just a few counts. The gene calls are TRBV10-3 and TRBJ2-4; the match to TRBD2 covers 10 bases. J gave up 9 bases and V 3 bases, and 2 bases lay outside the gene matches. This CDR3 has 13 amino acids. Germline CDR1 ENHRY, CDR2 SYGVKD. CDR3 in amino acids: CAISDLAGGIQYF. Written as DNA, the CDR3 is TGTGCCATCAGTGATTTAGCGGGAGGCATTCAGTACTTC.

The V gene is TRBV10-3, the J gene TRBJ2-7; D is unresolved. The CDR3 length is 12 residues. Germline CDR1 reads ENHRY; CDR2 reads SYGVKD. V was shortened by 2 bases and J by 6 bases, with 8 bases between the two germline ends. CDR3 protein: CAISEEHGEQYF. Here the CDR3 DNA reads TGTGCCATCAGTGAGGAGCACGGCGAGCAGTACTTC.

V is TRBV20-1 and J is TRBJ1-1, with a weak D call TRBD1 (5 bases). Germline V gene lookup returns CDR1 DFQATT and CDR2 SNEGSKA (reference sequence). Trimming took off 6 bases at V and 0 bases at J, with 14 bases between the two ends. The length of the CDR3 is 14 residues. The CDR3 reads CSATTTVMNTEAFF. DNA of the CDR3: TGCAGTGCCACAACGACAGTCATGAACACTGAAGCTTTCTTT.

The rearrangement links TRBV30 to TRBJ1-2, with no clear D. This CDR3 is 12 amino acids long. Germline lookup yields CDR1 GTSNPN and CDR2 SVGIG (reference sequence). The germline V and J ends were trimmed by 4 bases and 4 bases, with 10 bases remaining between them. In DNA form, the CDR3 reads TGTGCCTGGACATTGGCGGGCTATGGCTACACCTTC. Its translation is CAWTLAGYGYTF.

This clonotype was observed many times. The rearrangement uses TRBV20-1 and TRBJ2-7; 10 bases agree with TRBD2. Germline V gene data show CDR1 as DFQATT and CDR2 as SNEGSKA (reference sequence). The CDR3 covers 14 residues. V was clipped by 4 bases and J by 2 bases; unmatched bases: 5. The CDR3 reads CSAIASGRAYEQYF. For the CDR3, the DNA is TGCAGTGCTATTGCGAGCGGGAGGGCCTACGAGCAGTACTTC.

Worth noting for this clonotype: A much larger clone sits a single nucleotide away, making a read error possible. This rearrangement joins TRBV12-3 or TRBV12-4 to TRBJ2-3; TRBD1 is a possible D gene (5 bases). Trimming shortened V by 7 bases and J by 5 bases, and 19 bases separated the two germline ends. The CDR3 covers 15 residues. The CDR3 loop is CASTRNLVGQDTQYF. In DNA form, the CDR3 reads TGTGCCAGCACCCGGAACTTAGTGGGGCAAGATACGCAGTATTTT.

As for this clonotype: One end of the junction fails to match germline, which may point to a read error. This chain links TRBV3-1 with TRBJ1-6, with no clear D. Germline V gives CDR1 LGHDT, CDR2 YNNKEL (reference sequence). The CDR3 sequence is 12 residues long. The CDR3 loop reads CACSGLYSPLHF. DNA of the CDR3: TGTGCCTGCAGCGGACTCTACTCACCCCTCCACTTT. The whole variable domain, remainder taken from reference TRBV3-1 and TRBJ1-6, is DTAVSQTPKYLVTQMGNDKSIKCEQNLGHDTMYWYKQDSKKFLKIMFSYNNKELIINETVPNRFSPKSPDKAHLNLHINSLELGDSAVYFCACSGLYSPLHFGNGTRLTVT.

The sample holds a few counts of this clonotype. The chain is built from TRBV5-1 and TRBJ2-7, with D perhaps given as TRBD1 or TRBD2 (5 bases each). The CDR3 is 15 residues long. Looked up from germline, CDR1 is SGHRS and CDR2 is YFSETQ. Trimming shortened V by 4 bases and J by 2 bases, and 16 bases separated the two germline ends. The CDR3 reads CASSPAVRGPYEQYF. CDR3 nucleotide sequence: TGCGCCAGCAGCCCCGCCGTGAGGGGACCCTACGAGCAGTACTTC.

This clonotype was seen only a few times. This chain joins TRBV5-1 and TRBJ1-1; 7 positions agree with TRBD1. V gave up 1 base and J gave up 3 bases; unmatched junction bases: 3. Per germline, CDR1 SGHRS and CDR2 YFSETQ. The length of the CDR3 is 14 residues. Here the CDR3 reads CASSLRGQYTEAFF. CDR3 DNA sequence: TGCGCCAGCAGCTTGAGGGGACAGTACACTGAAGCTTTCTTT.

This clonotype has only a few counts. The V and J genes are TRBV6-1 and TRBJ1-5; possible D gene TRBD1, 6 bases. This CDR3 has 15 amino acids. The germline gives CDR1 MNHNS, CDR2 SASEGT. Deletions cut 6 bases from V and 0 bases from J, with 12 bases between. CDR3 coding DNA: TGTGCCAGCAGGCGGGACACTTATAGCAATCAGCCCCAGCATTTT. Encoded protein: CASRRDTYSNQPQHF.

This clonotype was counted ten times or more. Here the CDR3 reads CASSQVQGNTGELFF. Written as DNA, the CDR3 is TGTGCCAGCAGCCAAGTACAGGGAAACACCGGGGAGCTGTTTTTT. The V and J genes are TRBV3-1 and TRBJ2-2; possibly TRBD1 for D (6 bases). Germline values: CDR1 LGHDT, CDR2 YNNKEL (reference sequence). The CDR3 has 15 amino acids. Trimming left V 1 base short and J 2 bases short, with 8 bases between.

There are many counts of this clonotype. The genes are TRBV20-1 and TRBJ2-7, with 7 nucleotides matching TRBD1. V shed 4 bases and J 2 bases; nucleotides not matched to a gene: 5. There are 13 residues in the CDR3. CDR1 and CDR2 (germline): DFQATT, SNEGSKA (reference sequence). CDR3: CSAKGDSPYEQYF. CDR3 DNA sequence: TGCAGTGCTAAGGGGGACAGTCCCTACGAGCAGTACTTC.

V and J are TRBV20-1 and TRBJ2-7; 7 bases agree with TRBD2. Per germline, CDR1 DFQATT and CDR2 SNEGSKA (reference sequence). Trimming cost V 3 bases and J 1 base; bases outside gene matches: 6. The CDR3 has 14 amino acids. DNA of the CDR3: TGCAGTGCTAGGAGCGCGGGGGTATCCTACGAGCAGTACTTC. Its translation is CSARSAGVSYEQYF.

V is TRBV15 and J is TRBJ2-5; D is perhaps TRBD2 (6 bases). Looked up from germline, CDR1 is LNHNV and CDR2 is YYDKDF (reference sequence). There are 16 residues in the CDR3. V was trimmed by 0 bases and J by 4 bases, leaving 15 bases between them. The DNA of the CDR3 is TGTGCCACCAGCAGAGATCTAAGGAGGGCCGGAGAGACCCAGTACTTC. Protein: CATSRDLRRAGETQYF.

The CDR3 here is CSLPGLAGGPANIQYF. CDR3 sequence (DNA): TGCAGTTTGCCGGGACTAGCGGGAGGGCCTGCAAACATTCAGTACTTC. This chain connects TRBV20-1 to TRBJ2-4; 16 nucleotides align to TRBD2. CDR3 length equals 16 residues. Per germline, CDR1 DFQATT and CDR2 SNEGSKA (reference sequence). The J segment lost 6 bases and the V segment lost 8 bases, leaving 10 bases of the junction unmatched.

This clonotype was counted only a few times. The rearrangement links TRBV7-8 to TRBJ1-2; 7 nucleotides match TRBD1. CDR1 SGHVS and CDR2 FQNEAQ come from the germline V gene. The CDR3 contains 17 residues. J gave up 1 base and V 5 bases, and 13 bases lay outside the gene matches. The CDR3 bases are TGTGCCAGCAGCCCGGACAGGAGGAGGGGCCTTAACTATGGCTACACCTTC. Translated: CASSPDRRRGLNYGYTF.

The chain has TRBV15 and TRBJ2-3; 11 bases agree with TRBD2. This CDR3 has 17 residues. The ends lost 2 bases at V and 4 bases at J; junction bases unmatched: 8. Looked up from germline, CDR1 is LNHNV and CDR2 is YYDKDF (reference sequence). CDR3 coding DNA: TGTGCCACCAGCAGACCGCGGACTAGCGGGTCTCCAGATACGCAGTATTTT. Translated: CATSRPRTSGSPDTQYF. Full variable domain (missing parts from reference TRBV15 and TRBJ2-3): DAMVIQNPRYQVTQFGKPVTLSCSQTLNHNVMYWYQQKSSQAPKLLFHYYDKDFNNEADTPDNFQSRRPNTSFCFLDIRSPGLGDTAMYLCATSRPRTSGSPDTQYFGPGTRLTVL.

The CDR3 DNA sequence: TGCGCCAGCAGTAGCACTAGTCATGACAATGAGCAGTTCTTC. The encoded protein is CASSSTSHDNEQFF. The rearrangement uses TRBV5-1 and TRBJ2-1, with D tentatively TRBD2 (5 bases). Germline assignment: CDR1 SGHRS and CDR2 YFSETQ. This CDR3 spans 14 amino acids. Trimming pared 5 bases from V and 5 bases from J, leaving 14 bases between.

This clonotype appeared a few times. The rearrangement joins TRBV18 to TRBJ2-7; D remains unclear. Per germline, CDR1 KGHSH and CDR2 LQKENI. The CDR3 contains 13 residues. V was pared by 5 bases and J by 2 bases, with 10 bases between. CDR3: CASSSWPTYEQYF. In DNA, the CDR3 is TGTGCCAGCTCATCCTGGCCTACCTACGAGCAGTACTTC. The variable domain in full, with the rest retrieved from reference TRBV18 and TRBJ2-7, is NAGVMQNPRHLVRRRGQEARLRCSPMKGHSHVYWYRQLPEEGLKFMVYLQKENIIDESGMPKERFSAEFPKEGPSILRIQQVVRGDSAAYFCASSSWPTYEQYFGPGTRLTVT.

This clonotype was found many times. This sequence joins TRBV14 and TRBJ2-2, with D unclear. The CDR3 has 14 amino acids. Trimming pared 6 bases from V and 4 bases from J, leaving 12 bases between. CDR1 is SGHDN and CDR2 is FVKESK in the germline V gene. This CDR3 is CASSHLSFTGELFF. As DNA, the CDR3 is TGTGCCAGCAGTCACCTTAGTTTCACCGGGGAGCTGTTTTTT.

This chain links TRBV5-1 with TRBJ2-3; 14 positions agree with TRBD2. V trimming: 0 bases; J trimming: 2 bases; junction bases outside the gene matches: 8. From germline, CDR1 is SGHRS and CDR2 YFSETQ. This CDR3 comprises 19 residues. The CDR3, as DNA: TGCGCCAGCAGCTTGGGACTAGCGGGAGGGCGAGGTGTCACAGATACGCAGTATTTT. Amino acid sequence: CASSLGLAGGRGVTDTQYF.

The chain joins TRBV7-2 to TRBJ2-4; a weak D match, TRBD2 (6 bases). V was cut by 2 bases and J by 7 bases, with 18 bases left in between. The CDR3 extends over 16 amino acids. Germline values: CDR1 SGHTA, CDR2 FQGNSA. The CDR3 coding sequence is TGTGCCAGCAGCTTATTCCCGTCGCGGGGCGCGAACATTCAGTACTTC. Protein sequence: CASSLFPSRGANIQYF.

This clonotype was found a few times. The CDR3: CSASGGGRVLGDEQFF. CDR3 nucleotides: TGCAGTGCTAGCGGTGGCGGGAGAGTCCTCGGGGATGAGCAGTTCTTC. This sequence joins TRBV20-1 and TRBJ2-1; 7 nucleotides line up with TRBD2. Germline trimming cut 3 bases from V and 8 bases from J; bases unmatched to any gene: 16. CDR3 length equals 16 residues. CDR1 is DFQATT, CDR2 SNEGSKA, per germline (reference sequence).